These 10 T cell receptor beta chains share one sample of origin, sequenced in a study of OX40 agonist ivuxolimab in advanced cancers. Only in-frame clones appear in the TCRdb table, and some are missing; sequencing was by immunoSEQ multiplex PCR. The sample shows about 72,000 clones, roughly 89% of them seen only once. The sample here was CD4+ or CD8+ T cells sorted from blood, taken in a trial of the OX40 agonist ivuxolimab. These receptors were collected from an adult with an advanced solid tumor such as melanoma, head and neck, liver or kidney cancer.

The chain couples TRBV7-6 to TRBJ2-5; TRBD1 is a possible D gene (6 bases). Trimming pared 5 bases from V and 11 bases from J, leaving 21 bases between. There are 14 residues in the CDR3. The germline CDR1 and CDR2 sequences are SGHVS and FNYEAQ. The CDR3 DNA is TGTGCCAGCAGCCAGATGACAGGTTTGGGTGAGCAGTACTTC. It translates to CASSQMTGLGEQYF. Variable domain in full (rest from reference TRBV7-6 and TRBJ2-5): GAGVSQSPRYKVTKRGQDVALRCDPISGHVSLYWYRQALGQGPEFLTYFNYEAQQDKSGLPNDRFSAERPEGSISTLTIQRTEQRDSAMYRCASSQMTGLGEQYFGPGTRLLVL.

The CDR3 sequence: CASSSIAGVYNEQFF. CDR3 coding DNA: TGTGCCAGCAGTTCTATAGCGGGGGTATACAATGAGCAGTTCTTC. The chain has TRBV7-6 and TRBJ2-1; TRBD2 matches at 9 bases. Germline V gene data show CDR1 as SGHVS and CDR2 as FNYEAQ. V lost 6 bases to trimming and J lost 4 bases; unmatched junction nucleotides: 7. CDR3 length equals 15 residues.

The V call is TRBV10-2, the J call TRBJ2-1; no clear D. Germline CDR1 reads WSHSY; CDR2 reads SAAADI. Trimming took 4 bases from V and 6 from J, leaving 7 bases between them. This CDR3 comprises 12 residues. The CDR3 protein is CASSASANEQFF. Written as DNA, the CDR3 is TGCGCCAGCAGTGCATCTGCCAATGAGCAGTTCTTC.

The V gene is TRBV28, the J gene TRBJ1-2, with D possibly TRBD1 on 6 matching bases. Trimming took 2 bases from V and 4 from J, leaving 17 bases between them. The CDR3 is made up of 16 amino acids. CDR1 MDHEN and CDR2 SYDVKM come from the germline V gene. CDR3 protein: CASSLRSSGRGYGYTF. CDR3 in DNA: TGTGCCAGCAGTTTAAGATCATCGGGCAGGGGCTATGGCTACACCTTC.

The gene calls are TRBV5-1 and TRBJ2-6, with a weak D call TRBD2 (5 bases). Between the trimmed V and J ends, which lost 4 bases and 3 bases, there was a span of 17 bases. Germline V lookup: CDR1 SGHRS, CDR2 YFSETQ. The CDR3 consists of 17 residues. CDR3 residues: CASSLAVSGLGANVLTF. The CDR3, as DNA: TGCGCCAGCAGCCTCGCCGTATCCGGACTTGGGGCCAACGTCCTGACTTTC.

This clone showed up just once. The chain links TRBV10-3 to TRBJ2-3; D is perhaps TRBD2 (6 bases). Per the germline V gene, CDR1 is ENHRY and CDR2 is SYGVKD. There are 14 residues in the CDR3. V was trimmed by 2 bases and J by 6 bases, leaving 12 bases between them. CDR3 sequence (DNA): TGTGCCATCAGTGAGGTCGGAGGAGGGGATACGCAGTATTTT. Residues: CAISEVGGGDTQYF.

The rearrangement uses TRBV6-1 and TRBJ2-3; D assignment may be TRBD1 or TRBD2 (5 bases each). The ends were cut back, 0 bases at V and 5 bases at J, with 6 bases in the middle. The CDR3 has 13 amino acids. The germline V gene encodes CDR1 MNHNS and CDR2 SASEGT. CDR3 loop: CASSEAGEDTQYF. CDR3 DNA: TGTGCCAGCAGTGAAGCGGGGGAAGATACGCAGTATTTT.

The V and J genes are TRBV28 and TRBJ1-4; D might be TRBD1 (6 bases). The CDR3 has 15 residues. CDR1 is MDHEN and CDR2 is SYDVKM in the germline V gene. The ends were cut back, 5 bases at V and 8 bases at J, with 18 bases in the middle. Written as DNA, the CDR3 is TGTGCCAGCAGTGCCGGGGAGGGGGTTAGGGAAAAACTGTTTTTT. Encoded protein: CASSAGEGVREKLFF.

The V call is TRBV5-6, the J call TRBJ2-7, with 14 bases lining up with TRBD2. The CDR3 length is 18 residues. Unmatched junction bases numbered 17, after V lost 10 bases and J lost 2 bases. Germline CDR1 SGHDT, CDR2 YYEEEE. This CDR3 reads CASKLLGTSGGGTYEQYF. The CDR3 nucleotides read TGTGCCTCCAAGCTTCTCGGGACTAGCGGGGGAGGGACCTACGAGCAGTACTTC.

This clone was observed once. The chain couples TRBV11-2 to TRBJ2-7; no definite D call. Germline CDR1 reads SGHAT; CDR2 reads FQNNGV. CDR3 length: 15 amino acids. Trimming removed 5 bases from V and 3 bases from J, with 17 bases in between. The CDR3 DNA reads as TGTGCCAGCAGCCAAACCCCGGAGTACGTCTACGAGCAGTACTTC. Translation: CASSQTPEYVYEQYF.